This T cell receptor (beta chain) was sequenced during a study of T cells in tuberculosis. Germline CDR1 is SEHNR and CDR2 is FQNEAQ (reference sequence). The V end lost 4 bases, the J end lost 3 bases, and 18 bases lay between the germline ends. This CDR3 comprises 17 residues. Here immunoSEQ multiplex PCR was the method, and the copy in TCRdb shows in-frame clones only, minus some. The profile shows approximately 29,000 clones, around 89% of them singletons. This receptor was identified in a donor between 10 and 35 years old with latent tuberculosis or without tuberculosis infection. The rearrangement uses TRBV7-9 and TRBJ2-2, with D possibly TRBD2 on 5 matching bases. Material for sequencing was PBMCs. The CDR3 loop is CASSSRGAAKDTGELFF. The CDR3 coding sequence is TGTGCCAGCAGCTCCCGCGGAGCGGCTAAGGACACCGGGGAGCTGTTTTTT.